A single sample gave rise to the 2 T cell receptor beta chains below, sequenced in a study of blood T cell repertoires in COVID-19. Sequencing used immunoSEQ multiplex PCR; TCRdb keeps in-frame clones, though not all of them. The table has fewer than 350,000 clones, approximately 86% seen once; the top ten hold around 4.2%. Source material: peripheral blood. The receptors come from a woman aged 45-59 years with active or convalescent COVID-19.

The V and J genes are TRBV18 and TRBJ2-2, with 8 bases aligning to TRBD1. The CDR3 is 13 amino acids. Per the germline V gene, CDR1 is KGHSH and CDR2 is LQKENI. The trim removed 6 bases at V and 8 bases at J, leaving 5 bases unmatched. Here the CDR3 reads CASSRQGQGELFF. CDR3 DNA sequence: TGTGCCAGCTCTCGACAGGGGCAAGGGGAGCTGTTTTTT.

The V gene is TRBV3-1 (or the pseudogene TRBV3-2), the J gene TRBJ1-6, with 11 nucleotides matching TRBD1. V lost 4 bases to trimming and J lost 10 bases; unmatched junction nucleotides: 3. CDR1 LGHDT and CDR2 YNNKEL come from the germline V gene (reference sequence). This CDR3 has 14 amino acids. The CDR3 DNA reads TGTGCCAGCAGCCTCGGGACAGGGGGATCACCCCTCCACTTT. It yields the protein CASSLGTGGSPLHF.